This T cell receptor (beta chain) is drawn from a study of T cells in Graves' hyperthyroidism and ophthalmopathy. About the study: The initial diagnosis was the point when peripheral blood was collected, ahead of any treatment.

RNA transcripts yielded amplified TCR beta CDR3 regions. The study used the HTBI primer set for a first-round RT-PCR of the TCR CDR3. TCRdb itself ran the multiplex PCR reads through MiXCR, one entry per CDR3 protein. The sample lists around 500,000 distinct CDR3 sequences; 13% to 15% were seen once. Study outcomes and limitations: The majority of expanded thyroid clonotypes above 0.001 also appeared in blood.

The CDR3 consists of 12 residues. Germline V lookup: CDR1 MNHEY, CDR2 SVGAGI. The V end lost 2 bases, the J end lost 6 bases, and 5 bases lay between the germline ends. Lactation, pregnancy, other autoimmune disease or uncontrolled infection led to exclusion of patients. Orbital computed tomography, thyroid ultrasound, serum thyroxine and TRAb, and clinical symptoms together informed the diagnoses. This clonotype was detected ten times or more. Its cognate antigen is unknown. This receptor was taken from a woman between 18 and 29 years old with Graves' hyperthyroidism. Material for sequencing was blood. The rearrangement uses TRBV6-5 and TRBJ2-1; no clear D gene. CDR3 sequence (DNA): TGTGCCAGCAGTTACAACGGCAATGAGCAGTTCTTC. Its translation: CASSYNGNEQFF.